This entry is about one T cell receptor beta chain. The sample originates from a study of cytomegalovirus exposure and HLA in healthy donors. The PCR had 60 Vbeta and 13 Jbeta primers. The data were produced by immunoSEQ multiplex PCR, yet TCRdb's version contains in-frame clones alone and is incomplete. The sample holds 150,000 to 200,000 clones, around 77% seen once. This CDR3 is 16 amino acids long. The germline CDR1 and CDR2 sequences are ENHRY and SYGVKD. The junction had 9 bases not matched to a gene; V was cut back by 8 bases and J by 6 bases. Donors were ostensibly healthy at sampling, although undocumented immune exposures were probable.

The sequenced material came from PBMCs. This chain uses TRBV10-3 with TRBJ2-3; TRBD2 agrees at 15 bases. This TCR was recovered from a woman aged 25 to 39 in good health and CMV-seronegative. The CDR3 sequence is CAIRHGLAGGVDTQYF. CDR3 nucleotides: TGTGCCATCCGTCATGGACTAGCGGGGGGGGTCGATACGCAGTATTTT.